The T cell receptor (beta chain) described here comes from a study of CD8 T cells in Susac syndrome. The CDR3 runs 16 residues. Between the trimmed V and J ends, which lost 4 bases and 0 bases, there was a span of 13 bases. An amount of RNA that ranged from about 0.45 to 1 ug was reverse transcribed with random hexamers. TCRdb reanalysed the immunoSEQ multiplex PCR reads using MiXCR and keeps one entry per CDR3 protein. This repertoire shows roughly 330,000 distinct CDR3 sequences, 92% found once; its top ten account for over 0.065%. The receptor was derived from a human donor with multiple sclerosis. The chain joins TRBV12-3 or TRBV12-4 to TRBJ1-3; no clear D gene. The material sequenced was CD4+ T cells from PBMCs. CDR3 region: CASSSTGVSSGNTIYF. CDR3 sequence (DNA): TGTGCCAGCAGTTCGACGGGAGTTAGCTCTGGAAACACCATATATTTT.